This T cell receptor beta chain was found in a study of prognosis after radiotherapy for stage I lung cancer (dated by TCRdb to the early 2020s). About the investigation overall: Between April 2018 and early 2019, over 15 patients with stage I NSCLC were enrolled in Nanjing, China. Among the enrolled patients, 13 to 15 had newly diagnosed primary stage I lung tumors, while 4 or 5 had oligometastatic NSCLC following surgical resection of the primary tumor. Every patient was regarded as medically inoperable, because of comorbidities in about twelve cases and refusal of surgery in about 7 cases. The cohort comprised more than ten men and several women with a median age of almost 75 years, ranging from roughly 50 to 85 years. Roughly 12 patients had adenocarcinoma and six or seven had squamous cell carcinoma as the tumor histology. Using image-guided IMRT or VMAT, SBRT was delivered in 3 to 5 fractions at a biologically effective dose of at least 100 Gy. In every patient, SBRT was given without any concurrent therapy. Distant metastases were developed by four of the 19 patients after SBRT, at a median of roughly 7 months, whereas no significant progression was observed in the other 15 patients. This study profiled peripheral blood TCR beta repertoires from stage I NSCLC patients before and after stereotactic body radiotherapy and linked the repertoires to distant failure. For each of the 20 or so patients, one blood sample was taken before SBRT and one after, so the study sequenced some 40 samples in total.

Two rounds of multiplex PCR were performed to amplify the TCR beta CDR3 region from genomic DNA. The first PCR round used primers specific to each TRBV and TRBJ gene, with sequences filed in Chinese patent CN105087789A. Universal primers were used in the second round of PCR. The Roche High Pure PCR Template Preparation Kit was used to extract genomic DNA from frozen PBMCs. Paired-end sequencing with 151 bp reads was performed on the libraries using an Illumina HiSeq 3000. In the source study's methods: CutAdapt was used to remove raw reads lacking the multiplex PCR primer sequences. PEAR was used to merge high-quality paired reads into contigs. By alignment to reference sequences, MiXCR assigned TRB V, D and J gene segments to each contig. To remove sequencing errors, CDR3 sequences were clustered according to base quality and sequence similarity. Shannon entropy, normalized by the natural log of the productive TCR sequence number, served as the measure of diversity. One minus Shannon entropy divided by the natural log of the number of unique clonotypes was used as the definition of clonality. The Youden index of ROC curves was used to select progression-free survival cut-offs for repertoire metrics, and analyses were performed in R 3.5.3. The raw public data were reprocessed by TCRdb itself: fastp quality trimming at Q25, MiXCR clonotype calling, in-frame beta chains only. A single entry per CDR3 protein holds the most common genes and DNA from its merged rows. TCRdb, not the authors, supplied the V and J calls. The sample yields under 20,000 distinct CDR3 sequences; around 40% were counted once. The ten largest make up 30% to 40% of the sample.

Worth noting for this clonotype: This clone's antigen is unknown. One end of the junction varies from germline; a read error may be responsible.

Counted from cysteine to phenylalanine, this CDR3 has 15 amino acids. Here the CDR3 DNA is all that survives: 45 bases in frame from base 1. CDR1 and CDR2 are read off the germline V gene as MNHEY and SVGAGI. A history of other malignancies or of prior chemotherapy or radiotherapy was absent in all patients, and node-negative disease was shown on CT and PET/CT in all patients. At each of two time points, about 6 milliliters of peripheral venous blood were collected into EDTA tubes. PBMCs were isolated by Ficoll-Paque Plus density-gradient centrifugation. Right after collection, samples were kept at -80 degrees C until analysis. Overall results and qualifications from the work: All reported P values were unadjusted for multiple comparisons. After SBRT, the count of unique TCR clones dropped from a median of roughly 10,000 beforehand to 6,000 to 7,500 afterward (Wilcoxon paired P=0.011). Tumor specificity of expanded TCR clones was not determined. Differences in TRBV and TRBJ usage frequencies by metastasis status were reportedly observed in two V genes at baseline and in fewer than 10 V and two J genes after SBRT. Post-SBRT Shannon entropy and its change from baseline were lower in patients who developed distant metastases; baseline Shannon entropy was not associated with metastases. The study was limited by its small cohort and short follow-up, and the findings require independent validation.

This specimen consisted of PBMCs, obtained before or after stereotactic body radiation therapy (not recorded which). This clonotype was sampled from a donor over 45 with non-small cell lung cancer. The chain is made from TRBV6-5 and TRBJ1-2; TRBD1 is a possible D gene, resting on 6 matching bases. DNA sequence: TGTGCCAGCATTTACACCACAGGGACTAACTATTGCTACACCTTC. The encoded protein is CASIYTTGTNYCYTF.